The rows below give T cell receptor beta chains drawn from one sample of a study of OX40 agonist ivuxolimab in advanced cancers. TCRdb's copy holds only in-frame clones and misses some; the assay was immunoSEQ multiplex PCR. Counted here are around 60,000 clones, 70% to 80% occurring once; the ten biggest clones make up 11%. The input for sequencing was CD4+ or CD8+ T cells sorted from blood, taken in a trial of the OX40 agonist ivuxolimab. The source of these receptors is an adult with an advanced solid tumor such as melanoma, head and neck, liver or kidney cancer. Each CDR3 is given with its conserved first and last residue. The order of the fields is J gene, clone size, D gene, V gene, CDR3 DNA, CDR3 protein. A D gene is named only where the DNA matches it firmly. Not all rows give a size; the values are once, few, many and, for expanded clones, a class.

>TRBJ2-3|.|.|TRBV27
TGTGCCAGCAGTTTCGGGGCAGGGCATGGGGATACGCAGTATTTT
CASSFGAGHGDTQYF
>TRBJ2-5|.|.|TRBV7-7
TGTGCTAGCAGCTTAGTGGGCGGGTATCAAGAGACCCAGTACTTC
CASSLVGGYQETQYF
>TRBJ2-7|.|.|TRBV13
TGTGCCAGCAGCCCCCAGGACAGCTCCTACGAGCAGTACTTC
CASSPQDSSYEQYF
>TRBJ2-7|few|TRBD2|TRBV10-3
TGTGCCATCAGTGAGGTGGTCGGGGGGGGAGAGCAGTACTTC
CAISEVVGGGEQYF
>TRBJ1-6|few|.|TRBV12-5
TGTGCTAGTGCCCGGAGGGGAGATGGAGGGTCACCCCTCCACTTT
CASARRGDGGSPLHF
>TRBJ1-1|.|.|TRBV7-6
TGTGCCAGCAGCTTTGAAGGCAGGAACACTGAAGCTTTCTTT
CASSFEGRNTEAFF
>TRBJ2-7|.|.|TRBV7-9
TGTGCCAGCAGCCCGGGACGCTTCTACGAGCAGTACTTC
CASSPGRFYEQYF
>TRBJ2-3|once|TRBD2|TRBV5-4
TGTGCCAGCAGCCCTGCCCCTAGCGGGAGTTTTGTAGATACGCAGTATTTT
CASSPAPSGSFVDTQYF
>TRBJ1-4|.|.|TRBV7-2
TGTGCCAGCAGCTCCGACAGATGGAATGAAAAACTGTTTTTT
CASSSDRWNEKLFF
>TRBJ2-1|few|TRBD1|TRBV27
TGTGCCAGCAGCACCGGGACAGCCTACAATGAGCAGTTCTTC
CASSTGTAYNEQFF
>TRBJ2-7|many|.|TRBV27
TGTGCCAGCAGTTTATCAAACGGCCGCTCGTTCTCCTACGAGCAGTACTTC
CASSLSNGRSFSYEQYF
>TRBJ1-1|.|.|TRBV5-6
TGTGCCAGCAGCGGGGTGGGGTGGGGAGGAACTGAAGCTTTCTTT
CASSGVGWGGTEAFF
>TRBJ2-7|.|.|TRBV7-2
TGTGCCAGCAGCAATGACGGCACGCAAAGGTACGAGCAGTACTTC
CASSNDGTQRYEQYF
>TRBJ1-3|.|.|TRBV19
TGTGCCAGTAGTATAACCAGGGGAGGTTTGGAAAGCTCTGGAAACACCATATATTTT
CASSITRGGLESSGNTIYF
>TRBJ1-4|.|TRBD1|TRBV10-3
TGTGCCATCAGTCCGGGACAGGGGAAACTGTTTTTT
CAISPGQGKLFF
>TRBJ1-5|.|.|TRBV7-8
TGTGCCAGCAGCGCACAACAGGGTATCGGCAATCAGCCCCAGCATTTT
CASSAQQGIGNQPQHF
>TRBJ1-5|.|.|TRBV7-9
TGTGCCAGCAGTTCCGGGATCAATCAGCCCCAGCATTTT
CASSSGINQPQHF
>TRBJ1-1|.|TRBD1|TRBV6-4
TGTGCCAGCAGTTTAGACAGGGGAGCTGAAGCTTTCTTT
CASSLDRGAEAFF
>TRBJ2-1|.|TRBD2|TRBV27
TGTGCCAGCAGTTCGATAGCGGGGGGCTCCAGTGAGCAGTTCTTC
CASSSIAGGSSEQFF
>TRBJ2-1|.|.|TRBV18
TGTGCCAGCTCACCCCCCGGGACGATCTCCTACAATGAGCAGTTCTTC
CASSPPGTISYNEQFF
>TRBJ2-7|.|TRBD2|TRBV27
TGTGCCAGCACCGTAGTCCTAGCGGGAGGGCCCCACGAGCAGTACTTC
CASTVVLAGGPHEQYF
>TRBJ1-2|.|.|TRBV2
TGTGCCAGCAGCTTAGTGAGGTCCTATGGCTACACCTTC
CASSLVRSYGYTF
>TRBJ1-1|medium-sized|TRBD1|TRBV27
TGTGCCAGCAGTCCCGACCGGGACAGAGTTACTGAAGCTTTCTTT
CASSPDRDRVTEAFF
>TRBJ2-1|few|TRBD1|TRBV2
TGTGCCGGGATGGACAGGGCTTACAATGAGCAGTTCTTC
CAGMDRAYNEQFF
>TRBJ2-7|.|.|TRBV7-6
TGTGCCAGCAGCCCCATTGGGGGGTATGGCTACGAGCAGTACTTC
CASSPIGGYGYEQYF
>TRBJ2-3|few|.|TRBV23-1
TGCGCCAGCAGTGACCCCCCCACAGATACGCAGTATTTT
CASSDPPTDTQYF
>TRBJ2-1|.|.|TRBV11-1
TGTGCCAGCAGCTTAGCGGGGGTCAATGAGCAGTTCTTC
CASSLAGVNEQFF
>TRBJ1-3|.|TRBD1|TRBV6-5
TGTGCCAGCAGTTACACACAGGGGTTAGGAAACACCATATATTTT
CASSYTQGLGNTIYF
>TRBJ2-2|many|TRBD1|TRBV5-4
TGTGCCAGCAGCGCCTGGGGACAGGGCGAACTAGCTGAAAACACCGGGGAGCTGTTTTTT
CASSAWGQGELAENTGELFF
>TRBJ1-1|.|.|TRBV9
TGTGCCAGCAGCTCTCCTAACACTGAAGCTTTCTTT
CASSSPNTEAFF
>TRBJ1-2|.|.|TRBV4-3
TGCGCCAGCAGCCAAGATCGCGGGGGAGGAAGCTATGGCTACACCTTC
CASSQDRGGGSYGYTF
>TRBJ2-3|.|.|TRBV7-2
TGTGCCAGCAGCTTAGAGTTCGATAGCGGTAGCACAGATACGCAGTATTTT
CASSLEFDSGSTDTQYF
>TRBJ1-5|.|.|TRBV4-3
TGCGCCAGCAGCCAAGCCGTGTCGAGAGGTCAGCCCCAGCATTTT
CASSQAVSRGQPQHF
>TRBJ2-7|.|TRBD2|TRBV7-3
TGTGCCAGCAGCTTACGGCGGGAGGACGAGCAGTACTTC
CASSLRREDEQYF
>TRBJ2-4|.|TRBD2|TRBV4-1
TGCGCCAGCAGCCAGACACTAGCGCTGAACATTCAGTACTTC
CASSQTLALNIQYF
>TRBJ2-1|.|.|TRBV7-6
TGTGCCAGCAGCTTGGGGGCGACCCTCACCATGTCGGACAATGAGCAGTTCTTC
CASSLGATLTMSDNEQFF
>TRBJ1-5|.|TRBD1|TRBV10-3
TGTGCCATCAGTGAGTCCAGGACAGGGGATTATAGCAATCAGCCCCAGCATTTT
CAISESRTGDYSNQPQHF
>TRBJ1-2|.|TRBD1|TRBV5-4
TGTGCCAGCACCGAGGACAGGGAAAACTATGGCTACACCTTC
CASTEDRENYGYTF
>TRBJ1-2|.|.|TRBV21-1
TGTGCCAGCAGGAGGGGGGGGACAGACTATAACTATGGCTACACCTTC
CASRRGGTDYNYGYTF
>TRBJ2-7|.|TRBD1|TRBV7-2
TGTGCCAGCAGCCTCACGGGACAGGTCTACGAGCAGTACTTC
CASSLTGQVYEQYF
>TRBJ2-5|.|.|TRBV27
TGTGCCAGCAGCCACTTGGCGACGGGAGAGCAGTACTTC
CASSHLATGEQYF